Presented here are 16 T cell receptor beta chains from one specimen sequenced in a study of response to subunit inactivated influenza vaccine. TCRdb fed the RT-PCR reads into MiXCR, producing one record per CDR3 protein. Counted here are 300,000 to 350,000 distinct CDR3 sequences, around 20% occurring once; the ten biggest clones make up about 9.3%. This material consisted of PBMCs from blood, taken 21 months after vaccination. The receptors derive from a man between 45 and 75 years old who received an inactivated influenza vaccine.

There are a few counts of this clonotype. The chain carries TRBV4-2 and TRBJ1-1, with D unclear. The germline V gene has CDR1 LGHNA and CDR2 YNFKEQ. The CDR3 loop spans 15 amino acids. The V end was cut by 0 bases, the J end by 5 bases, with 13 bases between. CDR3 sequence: CASSQDVYRETEAFF. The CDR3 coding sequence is TGTGCCAGCAGCCAAGATGTCTATAGGGAAACTGAAGCTTTCTTT.

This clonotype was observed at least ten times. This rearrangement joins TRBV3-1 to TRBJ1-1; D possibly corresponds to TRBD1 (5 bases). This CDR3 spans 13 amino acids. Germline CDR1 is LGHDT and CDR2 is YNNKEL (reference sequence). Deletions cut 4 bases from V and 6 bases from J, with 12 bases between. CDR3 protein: CASSPGLRAEAFF. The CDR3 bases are TGTGCCAGCAGCCCGGGACTCCGGGCTGAAGCTTTCTTT.

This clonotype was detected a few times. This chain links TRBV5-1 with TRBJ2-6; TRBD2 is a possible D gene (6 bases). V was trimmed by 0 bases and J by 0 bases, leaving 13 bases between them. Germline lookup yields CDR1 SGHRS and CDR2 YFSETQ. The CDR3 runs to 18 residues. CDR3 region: CASSLGGSGTSGANVLTF. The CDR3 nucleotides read TGCGCCAGCAGCTTGGGTGGTAGCGGTACCTCTGGGGCCAACGTCCTGACTTTC.

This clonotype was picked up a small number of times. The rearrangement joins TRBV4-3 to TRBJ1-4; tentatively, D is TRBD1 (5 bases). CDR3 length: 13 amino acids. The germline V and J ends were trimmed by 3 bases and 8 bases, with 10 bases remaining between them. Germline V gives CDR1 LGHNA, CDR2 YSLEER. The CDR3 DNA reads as TGCGCCAGCAGCCATGACCCAGGGGAAAAACTGTTTTTT. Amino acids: CASSHDPGEKLFF.

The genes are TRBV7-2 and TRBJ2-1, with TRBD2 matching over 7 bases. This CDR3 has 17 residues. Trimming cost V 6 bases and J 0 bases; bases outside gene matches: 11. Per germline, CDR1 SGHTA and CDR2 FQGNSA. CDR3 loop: CASRPRLQRGSYNEQFF. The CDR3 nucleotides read TGTGCCAGCAGGCCACGTCTCCAGCGGGGCTCCTACAATGAGCAGTTCTTC. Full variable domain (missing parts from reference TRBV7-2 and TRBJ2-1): GAGVSQSPSNKVTEKGKDVELRCDPISGHTALYWYRQSLGQGLEFLIYFQGNSAPDKSGLPSDRFSAERTGGSVSTLTIQRTQQEDSAVYLCASRPRLQRGSYNEQFFGPGTRLTVL.

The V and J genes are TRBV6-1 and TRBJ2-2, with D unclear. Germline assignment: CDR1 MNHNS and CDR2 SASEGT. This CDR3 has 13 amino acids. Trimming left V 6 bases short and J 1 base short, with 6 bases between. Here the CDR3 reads CASRTGNTGELFF. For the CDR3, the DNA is TGTGCCAGCAGGACGGGGAACACCGGGGAGCTGTTTTTT.

The CDR3 region is CASSFRYSGNTIYF. In nucleotides, the CDR3 is TGTGCCAGCAGCTTCCGTTACTCTGGAAACACCATATATTTT. The chain joins TRBV7-2 to TRBJ1-3; D is unclear. CDR3 length equals 14 residues. Trimming stripped 3 bases from V and 0 bases from J, with 6 bases between. Germline values: CDR1 SGHTA, CDR2 FQGNSA.

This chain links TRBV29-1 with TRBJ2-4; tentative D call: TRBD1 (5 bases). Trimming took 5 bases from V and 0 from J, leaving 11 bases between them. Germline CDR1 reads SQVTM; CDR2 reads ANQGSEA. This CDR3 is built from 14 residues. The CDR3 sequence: CSVRTRLAKNIQYF. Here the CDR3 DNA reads TGCAGCGTTCGGACAAGACTAGCCAAAAACATTCAGTACTTC. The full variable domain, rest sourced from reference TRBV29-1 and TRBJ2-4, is SAVISQKPSRDICQRGTSLTIQCQVDSQVTMMFWYRQQPGQSLTLIATANQGSEATYESGFVIDKFPISRPNLTFSTLTVSNMSPEDSSIYLCSVRTRLAKNIQYFGAGTRLSVL.

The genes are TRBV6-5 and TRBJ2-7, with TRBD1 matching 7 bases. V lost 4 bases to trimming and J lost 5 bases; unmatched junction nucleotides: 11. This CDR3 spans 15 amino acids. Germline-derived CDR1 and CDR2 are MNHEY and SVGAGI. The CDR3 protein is CASSLKGQSGNEQYF. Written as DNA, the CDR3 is TGTGCCAGCAGTTTGAAGGGACAGTCGGGAAACGAGCAGTACTTC.

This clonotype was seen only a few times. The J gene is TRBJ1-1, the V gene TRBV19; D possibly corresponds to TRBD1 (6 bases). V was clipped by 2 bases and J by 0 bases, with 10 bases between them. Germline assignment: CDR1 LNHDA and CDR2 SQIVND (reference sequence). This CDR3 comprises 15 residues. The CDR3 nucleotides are TGTGCCAGTAGTATAAACGGGGGGCTGAACACTGAAGCTTTCTTT. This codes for CASSINGGLNTEAFF.

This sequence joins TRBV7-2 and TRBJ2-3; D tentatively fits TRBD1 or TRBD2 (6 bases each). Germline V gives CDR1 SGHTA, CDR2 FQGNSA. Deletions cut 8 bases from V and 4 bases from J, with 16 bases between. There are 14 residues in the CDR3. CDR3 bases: TGTGCCAGCTGGACCACAGGGAGGCCAGATACGCAGTATTTT. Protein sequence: CASWTTGRPDTQYF. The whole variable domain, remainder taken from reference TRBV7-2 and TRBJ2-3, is GAGVSQSPSNKVTEKGKDVELRCDPISGHTALYWYRQSLGQGLEFLIYFQGNSAPDKSGLPSDRFSAERTGGSVSTLTIQRTQQEDSAVYLCASWTTGRPDTQYFGPGTRLTVL.

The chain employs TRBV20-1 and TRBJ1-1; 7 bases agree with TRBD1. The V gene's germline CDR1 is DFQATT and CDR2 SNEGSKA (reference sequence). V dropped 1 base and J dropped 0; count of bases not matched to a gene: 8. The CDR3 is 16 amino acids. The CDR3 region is CSARGAGGRLNTEAFF. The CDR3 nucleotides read TGCAGTGCTAGAGGGGCAGGGGGAAGGCTGAACACTGAAGCTTTCTTT.

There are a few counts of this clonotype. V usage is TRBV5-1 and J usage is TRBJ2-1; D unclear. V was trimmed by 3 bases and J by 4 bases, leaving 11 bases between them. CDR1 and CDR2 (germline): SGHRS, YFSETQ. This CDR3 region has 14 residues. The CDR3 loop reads CASSSTNTYNEQFF. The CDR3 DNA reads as TGCGCCAGCAGCTCGACCAATACATACAATGAGCAGTTCTTC.

CDR3 protein: CASSTHRGRYNEQFF. The CDR3 nucleotides read TGTGCCAGCAGTACTCACAGGGGAAGATACAATGAGCAGTTCTTC. The chain combines TRBV12-3 or TRBV12-4 with TRBJ2-1; TRBD1 aligns across 7 bases. This CDR3 is built from 15 residues. The J segment lost 4 bases and the V segment lost 5 bases, leaving 8 bases of the junction unmatched.

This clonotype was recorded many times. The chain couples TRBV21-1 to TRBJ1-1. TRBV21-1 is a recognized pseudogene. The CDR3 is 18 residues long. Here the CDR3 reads CASSKVSRDGIMNTEAFF. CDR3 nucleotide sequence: TGTGCCAGCAGCAAAGTTAGCAGGGATGGGATCATGAACACTGAAGCTTTCTTT.

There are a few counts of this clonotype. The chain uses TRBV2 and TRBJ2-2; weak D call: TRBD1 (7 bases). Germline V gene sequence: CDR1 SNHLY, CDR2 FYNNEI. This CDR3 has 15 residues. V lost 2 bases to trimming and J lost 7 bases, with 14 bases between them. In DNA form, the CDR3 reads TGTGCCAGCAGTGAATTGCAGGGGGGCGACGGGGAGCTGTTTTTT. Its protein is CASSELQGGDGELFF.